Shown below are 10 T cell receptor beta chains from a single sample sequenced in a study of cytomegalovirus exposure and HLA in healthy donors. Primers: 60 Vbeta forward and 13 Jbeta reverse. The assay was immunoSEQ multiplex PCR, and TCRdb's table has in-frame clones only and misses some. This sample has around 200,000 clones, with 77% found just once. Sequencing was performed on PBMCs. The source of these receptors is a woman in her fifties or sixties in good health and CMV-seropositive.

In this sample, this clone turned up once. The chain recombines TRBV7-9 with TRBJ2-1, with D possibly being TRBD2 (5 bases). This CDR3 contains 13 residues. Trimming left V 5 bases short and J 6 bases short, with 11 bases between. Germline values: CDR1 SEHNR, CDR2 FQNEAQ (reference sequence). In DNA, the CDR3 is TGTGCCAGCAGCCAGACCGCGGGCAATGAGCAGTTCTTC. Its translation: CASSQTAGNEQFF.

This sequence joins TRBV7-2 and TRBJ2-3; D unclear. The germline V and J ends were trimmed by 1 base and 2 bases, with 7 bases remaining between them. Germline-derived CDR1 and CDR2 are SGHTA and FQGNSA. This CDR3 contains 14 residues. As DNA, the CDR3 is TGTGCCAGCAGCTTAGGGCAGGTCACAGATACGCAGTATTTT. This codes for CASSLGQVTDTQYF.

The V and J genes are TRBV10-3 and TRBJ1-2; D gene uncertain. In germline, CDR1 is ENHRY, CDR2 SYGVKD. This CDR3 is built from 14 residues. Trimming left V 3 bases short and J 5 bases short, with 13 bases between. The CDR3 reads CAISEGPREYGYTF. In DNA, the CDR3 is TGTGCCATCAGTGAAGGCCCCCGGGAATATGGCTACACCTTC.

V and J are TRBV28 and TRBJ1-5, with 10 bases aligning to TRBD1. The J segment lost 1 base and the V segment lost 6 bases, leaving 9 bases of the junction unmatched. This CDR3 is built from 17 residues. The germline V gene encodes CDR1 MDHEN and CDR2 SYDVKM. DNA for the CDR3: TGTGCCAGCAGACGACCCGGGACAGGGGTGAGCAATCAGCCCCAGCATTTT. Its protein is CASRRPGTGVSNQPQHF.

V and J are TRBV5-4 and TRBJ2-5; the D is unclear. Germline V CDR1 and CDR2: SGHNT, YYREEE (reference sequence). The CDR3 runs 14 residues. Trimming cost V 0 bases and J 4 bases, with 10 bases left between them. Here the CDR3 reads CASSLGVSLETQYF. As DNA, the CDR3 is TGTGCCAGCAGCTTGGGGGTTAGCTTAGAGACCCAGTACTTC.

This chain links TRBV18 with TRBJ1-5; D is possibly TRBD1 (6 bases). This CDR3 has 14 amino acids. Trimming took 2 bases from V and 6 from J, leaving 11 bases between them. Germline V lookup: CDR1 KGHSH, CDR2 LQKENI. CDR3 amino acids: CASSPTGTGQPQHF. CDR3 bases: TGTGCCAGCTCACCAACAGGGACGGGTCAGCCCCAGCATTTT.

The gene calls are TRBV5-1 and TRBJ1-4; D call uncertain. This CDR3 spans 15 amino acids. Germline V gene sequence: CDR1 SGHRS, CDR2 YFSETQ. Trimming stripped 4 bases from V and 0 bases from J, with 10 bases between. CDR3 in DNA: TGCGCCAGCAGCGAAGCGGGAGCAACTAATGAAAAACTGTTTTTT. It specifies CASSEAGATNEKLFF. Filled out from reference TRBV5-1 and TRBJ1-4, the complete variable domain reads KAGVTQTPRYLIKTRGQQVTLSCSPISGHRSVSWYQQTPGQGLQFLFEYFSETQRNKGNFPGRFSGRQFSNSRSEMNVSTLELGDSALYLCASSEAGATNEKLFFGSGTQLSVL.

The chain uses TRBV2 and TRBJ2-1, with 10 nucleotides matching TRBD1. The trim removed 7 bases at V and 5 bases at J, leaving 5 bases unmatched. This CDR3 region has 14 residues. Germline CDR1 reads SNHLY; CDR2 reads FYNNEI. CDR3: CASNSGTGDNEQFF. The CDR3 nucleotides read TGTGCCAGCAATTCCGGGACAGGGGACAATGAGCAGTTCTTC.

This clone turned up a few times. This chain joins TRBV5-1 and TRBJ2-3; TRBD2 matches 14 bases. V trimming: 2 bases; J trimming: 1 base; junction bases outside the gene matches: 15. The CDR3 covers 21 residues. Germline CDR1 reads SGHRS; CDR2 reads YFSETQ. For the CDR3, the DNA is TGCGCCAGCAGCTTTGGGTTCGGGACTAGCGGGAGTCTTAGGGGCACAGATACGCAGTATTTT. It codes for CASSFGFGTSGSLRGTDTQYF.

V and J are TRBV6-5 and TRBJ1-2, with D unresolved. This CDR3 is built from 13 residues. With 6 bases removed from V and 4 bases from J, the gap between germline ends came to 12 bases. Per the germline V gene, CDR1 is MNHEY and CDR2 is SVGAGI. The CDR3 nucleotides are TGTGCCAGCAGATCTTCCACTTTCTATGGCTACACCTTC. The encoded protein is CASRSSTFYGYTF.